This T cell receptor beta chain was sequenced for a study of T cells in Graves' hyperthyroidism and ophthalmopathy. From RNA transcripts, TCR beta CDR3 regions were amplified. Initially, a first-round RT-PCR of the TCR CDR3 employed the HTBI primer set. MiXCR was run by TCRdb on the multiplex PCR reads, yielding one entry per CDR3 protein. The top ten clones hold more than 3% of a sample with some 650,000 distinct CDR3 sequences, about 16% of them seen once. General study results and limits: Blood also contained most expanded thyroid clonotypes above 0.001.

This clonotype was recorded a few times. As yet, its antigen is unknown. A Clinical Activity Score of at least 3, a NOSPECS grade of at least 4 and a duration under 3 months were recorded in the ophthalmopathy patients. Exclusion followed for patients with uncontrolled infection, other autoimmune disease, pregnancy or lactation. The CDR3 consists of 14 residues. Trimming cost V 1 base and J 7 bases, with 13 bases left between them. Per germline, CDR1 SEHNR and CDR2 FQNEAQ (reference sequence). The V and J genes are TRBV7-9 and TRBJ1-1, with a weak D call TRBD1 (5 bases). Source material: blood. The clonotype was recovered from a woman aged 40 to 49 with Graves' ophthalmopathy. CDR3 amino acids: CASSLGGGSVEAFF. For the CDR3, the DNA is TGTGCCAGCAGCTTAGGGGGGGGTAGTGTTGAAGCTTTCTTT.